This T cell receptor (beta chain) stems from a study of T cell responses to AZD1222 COVID-19 vaccine. In the case of this clone: The antigen is not known.

Some clones are missing from TCRdb's copy, which holds only in-frame ones; the method was immunoSEQ multiplex PCR. Of roughly 90,000 clones listed, roughly 90% are singletons. Findings of the study overall: Nearly half of the spike-specific TCRs reportedly recognize variant regions that carry no mutations. The breadth and depth of Spike-specific TCRs increased once two AZD1222 doses had been given.

This CDR3 contains 18 residues. V was trimmed by 4 bases and J by 0 bases, leaving 16 bases between them. Germline CDR1 is MNHGY and CDR2 is SVAAGI. The sequence came from an adult who received the AZD1222 COVID-19 vaccine. The material sequenced was peripheral blood, taken 28 days after the second AZD1222 dose. The V and J genes are TRBV6-9 and TRBJ1-6, with a tentative D call TRBD1 (6 bases). CDR3: CASSFRGHRSSYNSPLHF. CDR3 bases: TGTGCCAGCAGTTTTCGGGGACACCGAAGCTCCTATAATTCACCCCTCCACTTT.